The rows below give T cell receptor beta chains drawn from one sample of a study of blood T cell repertoires in COVID-19. TCRdb's copy holds only in-frame clones and misses some; the assay was immunoSEQ multiplex PCR. The table lists 250,000 or so clones, 88% of them singletons. Sequences were obtained from peripheral blood. The receptor set was obtained from a woman aged 40 to 50 who had recovered from COVID-19. Each CDR3 is given with its conserved first and last residue. A D gene is named only where the DNA matches it firmly. For some rows the clone size is stated as once, few or many, or as a class when expanded; others skip it.

size	J	D	V	DNA	CDR3
once	TRBJ1-1	TRBD1	TRBV5-1	TGCGCCAGCAGCTTGAGGGGGACAGGGGGCCGGGGCACTGAAGCTTTCTTT	CASSLRGTGGRGTEAFF
-	TRBJ1-4	TRBD1	TRBV5-4	TGTGCCAGCAGCAGCCCCGGGACAGCGGATGAAAAACTGTTTTTT	CASSSPGTADEKLFF
-	TRBJ1-3	-	TRBV7-6	TGTGCCAGCAGCTTAACGGGGAGGCGCTCTGGAAACACCATATATTTT	CASSLTGRRSGNTIYF
few	TRBJ2-3	-	TRBV7-9	TGTGCCAGCAGCCCCCGGGGGTCAGATACGCAGTATTTT	CASSPRGSDTQYF
-	TRBJ2-1	TRBD2	TRBV9	TGTGCCAGCAGCGTAGTAGGGGGACTAGCGGGAGACAATGAGCAGTTCTTC	CASSVVGGLAGDNEQFF
once	TRBJ2-1	TRBD2	TRBV4-3	TGCGCCAGCAGCCAAGAGGGGGGGTACAATGAGCAGTTCTTC	CASSQEGGYNEQFF
-	TRBJ1-2	-	TRBV20-1	TGCAGTGCTAGTTTGTGGGGCGAGAATGGCTACACCTTC	CSASLWGENGYTF
-	TRBJ2-5	TRBD2	TRBV5-4	TGTGCCAGCAGCACCGGCGGGGGAGCGGGCCAACAAGAGACCCAGTACTTC	CASSTGGGAGQQETQYF
-	TRBJ1-2	TRBD1	TRBV24-1	TGTGCCACCAGTGATCCGGGACAGCTTATCTATGGCTACACCTTC	CATSDPGQLIYGYTF
-	TRBJ1-2	-	TRBV11-3	TGTGCCAGCAGCTTAGGCCCCTCCGCTGGGGCCACCTACACCTTC	CASSLGPSAGATYTF
-	TRBJ1-4	-	TRBV7-2	TGTGCCAGCAGCTTAGGCCGCACAGGGGAAAAACTGTTTTTT	CASSLGRTGEKLFF
-	TRBJ1-6	-	TRBV25-1	TGTGCCAGCAGTTCGCGGTACTCCAGGGAACCGAATTCACCCCTCCACTTT	CASSSRYSREPNSPLHF
-	TRBJ1-2	-	TRBV6-4	TGTGCCAGCAAAGACGCTGGAGGTGGCTACACCTTC	CASKDAGGGYTF
-	TRBJ2-3	-	TRBV27	TGTGCCAGCAGTTCAAGCCCCCGGGAGACAGATACGCAGTATTTT	CASSSSPRETDTQYF
-	TRBJ2-2	-	TRBV7-9	TGTGCCAGCACCAACCCGGCCCGGGCCGGGGAGCTGTTTTTT	CASTNPARAGELFF
-	TRBJ2-1	TRBD2	TRBV19	TGTGCCAGTAGTGCCATAGCGGGAGATGGGCAGTTCTTC	CASSAIAGDGQFF
-	TRBJ2-1	TRBD2	TRBV10-3	TGTGCCATCAGTGAGTCTACGGGAGGATACAATGAGCAGTTCTTC	CAISESTGGYNEQFF
-	TRBJ2-6	-	TRBV27	TGTGCCAGCAGGAGGTCTGGGGCCAACGTCCTGACTTTC	CASRRSGANVLTF
-	TRBJ2-1	TRBD2	TRBV27	TGTGCCAGCAGTCCCCGACTAGCGGCTCCCTACAATGAGCAGTTCTTC	CASSPRLAAPYNEQFF
-	TRBJ2-3	TRBD1	TRBV6-5	TGTGCCAGCAGGCTAACAGGGGGTGATACGCAGTATTTT	CASRLTGGDTQYF
-	TRBJ2-2	-	TRBV6-5	TGTGCCAGCTCTCCAGGGTTCGGCGGGGAGCTGTTTTTT	CASSPGFGGELFF
-	TRBJ2-7	TRBD2	TRBV9	TGTGCCAGCAGCGTAGGCCAGCGGGAGACCTACGAGCAGTACTTC	CASSVGQRETYEQYF
-	TRBJ1-2	TRBD1	TRBV28	TGTGCCAGCAGCCCAGGACAGGGGGCAGGTGGCTACACCTTC	CASSPGQGAGGYTF
-	TRBJ1-1	TRBD1	TRBV7-3	TGTGCCAGCAGCCCGACAGGGGGCACTGAAGCTTTCTTT	CASSPTGGTEAFF
-	TRBJ2-5	-	TRBV3-1/TRBV3-2	TGTGCCAGCAGCCAGCCCGCCGGGGCCCAGTACTTC	CASSQPAGAQYF
-	TRBJ1-2	TRBD1	TRBV4-1	TGCGCCAGCAGCCCCAGGGGACAGGGGTGGGGCTACACCTTC	CASSPRGQGWGYTF
-	TRBJ1-1	TRBD1	TRBV7-2	TGTGCCAGCAGGGTGGGAACAGGGGGCCAGAACACTGAAGCTTTCTTT	CASRVGTGGQNTEAFF
-	TRBJ2-3	TRBD1	TRBV7-3	TGTGCCAGCAGCTTAGGAAGGGGGCTAGGGACAGATACGCAGTATTTT	CASSLGRGLGTDTQYF
-	TRBJ2-3	-	TRBV5-6	TGTGCCAGCAGCACCCCACACACAGATACGCAGTATTTT	CASSTPHTDTQYF
-	TRBJ1-4	TRBD1	TRBV5-5	TGTGCCAGCAGCTTTTTGACAGGGGCTGAAAAACTGTTTTTT	CASSFLTGAEKLFF
-	TRBJ1-6	-	TRBV6-1	TGTGCCAGCAGTGAACGGGTCCCTTCACCCCCCCACTTT	CASSERVPSPPHF
-	TRBJ2-2	TRBD2	TRBV6-2/TRBV6-3	TGTGCCAGCAGCCGGACTAGGGGCACCGGGGAGCTGTTTTTT	CASSRTRGTGELFF
-	TRBJ2-7	TRBD2	TRBV6-5	TGTGCCAGTCGGAGCGGGACCTTTGGCTCCGAGCAGTACTTC	CASRSGTFGSEQYF
-	TRBJ2-3	TRBD2	TRBV15	TGTGCCACCAGCAGAGATGGGGCTAGCGGGAGAGATACGCAGTATTTT	CATSRDGASGRDTQYF
-	TRBJ2-5	-	TRBV30	TGTGCCTGGAGTGTAGGGGGGGCCCCGTACCAAGAGACCCAGTACTTC	CAWSVGGAPYQETQYF
-	TRBJ1-4	TRBD1	TRBV15	TGTGCCACCAGCAGACCGGACAGGGAAAAACTGTTTTTT	CATSRPDREKLFF
-	TRBJ2-3	TRBD2	TRBV2	TGTGCCAGCAACGGAAACGGACTAGAGGCGCAGTATTTT	CASNGNGLEAQYF
-	TRBJ2-5	-	TRBV12-5	TGTGCTAGTGGTTTGACCACCCACGGGACCCAGTACTTC	CASGLTTHGTQYF
-	TRBJ1-2	TRBD1	TRBV29-1	TGCAGCGTGGCCGGACAGGGACGAAACTATGGCTACACCTTC	CSVAGQGRNYGYTF
-	TRBJ2-4	-	TRBV19	TGTGCCAGTAGTATAGGCTGGCCTGGCATTCAGTACTTC	CASSIGWPGIQYF
-	TRBJ2-6	-	TRBV19	TGTGCCAGTAGGGGGGCGGGCCGCTCTGGGGCCAACGTCCTGACTTTC	CASRGAGRSGANVLTF
-	TRBJ1-1	-	TRBV7-9	TGTGCCAGCTTTGGGACACCCCTGAACACTGAAGCTTTCTTT	CASFGTPLNTEAFF
-	TRBJ1-3	-	TRBV7-2	TGTGCCAGCAGCTTAGGAGGGTGGCCAAACACCATATATTTT	CASSLGGWPNTIYF
-	TRBJ1-6	TRBD1	TRBV30	TGTGCCTGGAGGGGGACAGGGGTTTCACCCCTCCACTTT	CAWRGTGVSPLHF
-	TRBJ1-2	TRBD1	TRBV7-9	TGTGCCAGCAGCGGGACAGGGGGCTATGGCTACACCTTC	CASSGTGGYGYTF